The 2 T cell receptor beta chains reported below all come from one sample, sequenced in a study of blood T cell repertoires in COVID-19 (dated by TCRdb to 2018 to 2020). Libraries were built with the immunoSEQ multiplex PCR assay. TCRdb carries this immuneACCESS record with in-frame sequences only. Its versions omit some clonotypes, under half of them owing to an unresolved V gene in the studies checked, with the rest unexplained. The table for this sample lists fewer than 400,000 clones; roughly 90% of them were counted only once. Jointly, the top ten make up about 4% of the sample. The sample comprised PBMCs or T cells enriched from blood (not recorded which). The source of these receptors is a woman aged 25 to 39 who had been exposed to COVID-19.

The rearrangement uses TRBV10-1 and TRBJ2-5, with 7 bases lining up with TRBD1. The germline V gene has CDR1 WNHNN and CDR2 SYGVQD (reference sequence). Trimming at V came to 6 bases and at J to 4 bases, leaving 14 bases not matched to a gene. This CDR3 region has 16 residues. CDR3 sequence: CASRKTGWMGPETQYF. DNA for the CDR3: TGCGCCAGCAGGAAGACAGGGTGGATGGGGCCAGAGACCCAGTACTTC.

The chain uses TRBV29-1 and TRBJ1-5; 8 bases map to TRBD1. The CDR3 sequence is 11 residues long. In germline, CDR1 is SQVTM, CDR2 ANQGSEA. The trim removed 7 bases at V and 9 bases at J, leaving 5 bases unmatched. The DNA of the CDR3 is TGCAGCGCCGGACAGGGTAGGCCCCAGCATTTT. This codes for CSAGQGRPQHF.